The 10 T cell receptor beta chains given below trace back to one sample, sequenced in a study of blood T cell repertoires in COVID-19. This table comes from immunoSEQ multiplex PCR, and its TCRdb copy is limited to in-frame clones, with some not included. Seen here are under 350,000 clones, around 90% observed once, and the top ten hold 1.7%. The sequencing input was PBMCs or T cells enriched from blood (not recorded which). All receptors come from a woman aged 40 to 50 who had recovered from COVID-19.

The chain combines TRBV2 with TRBJ1-1; TRBD1 matches 7 bases. The CDR3 covers 14 residues. Germline loops: CDR1 SNHLY, CDR2 FYNNEI. Trimming took 4 bases from V and 0 from J; bases not matched to a gene: 2. CDR3 DNA sequence: TGTGCCAGCAGTGTACAGGGGTTGAACACTGAAGCTTTCTTT. Amino acid sequence: CASSVQGLNTEAFF. Full variable domain (remainder filled in from reference TRBV2 and TRBJ1-1): EPEVTQTPSHQVTQMGQEVILRCVPISNHLYFYWYRQILGQKVEFLVSFYNNEISEKSEIFDDQFSVERPDGSNFTLKIRSTKLEDSAMYFCASSVQGLNTEAFFGQGTRLTVV.

The chain recombines TRBV19 with TRBJ1-1; 8 bases align to TRBD1. V gave up 5 bases and J gave up 6 bases; unmatched junction bases: 11. The length of the CDR3 is 15 residues. Germline CDR1 reads LNHDA; CDR2 reads SQIVND (reference sequence). CDR3 amino acids: CASSPRGLRDAEAFF. The CDR3 coding sequence is TGTGCCAGTAGTCCCAGGGGGCTCCGCGACGCTGAAGCTTTCTTT.

The gene calls are TRBV4-3 and TRBJ2-1, with TRBD2 identical over 8 bases. V was clipped by 1 base and J by 5 bases; unmatched bases: 13. The CDR3 extends over 18 amino acids. Germline V gene data show CDR1 as LGHNA and CDR2 as YSLEER. CDR3 in amino acids: CASSQGAGVAGPNNEQFF. The CDR3 bases are TGCGCCAGCAGCCAAGGGGCAGGGGTAGCGGGACCTAACAATGAGCAGTTCTTC.

In DNA form, the CDR3 reads TGTGCCAGCAGCCTCGTCACCGGTGTAGCTAATGAAAAACTGTTTTTT. Translation: CASSLVTGVANEKLFF. The chain links TRBV6-2 or TRBV6-3 to TRBJ1-4, with D hard to call. The length of the CDR3 is 16 residues. Between the trimmed V and J ends, which lost 6 bases and 3 bases, there was a span of 17 bases. The germline V gene has CDR1 MNHEY and CDR2 SVGEGT.

V and J are TRBV5-1 and TRBJ2-1, with 8 nucleotides matching TRBD1. The CDR3 spans 15 residues. CDR1 is SGHRS and CDR2 is YFSETQ in the germline V gene. V shed 7 bases and J 4 bases; nucleotides not matched to a gene: 10. CDR3 DNA sequence: TGCGCCAGCCGCGAGGGACAGGATTCTTACAATGAGCAGTTCTTC. Translating gives CASREGQDSYNEQFF.

In DNA form, the CDR3 reads TGCGCCAGCTCCTCGGGACAGGGGGATTTTGGAAACACCATATATTTT. Translation gives CASSSGQGDFGNTIYF. The chain uses TRBV5-1 and TRBJ1-3; 11 nucleotides align to TRBD1. J lost 3 bases, V lost 7 bases, and 9 bases had no gene match. Germline loops: CDR1 SGHRS, CDR2 YFSETQ. This CDR3 comprises 16 residues.

This clone was seen only a few times. The V and J genes are TRBV6-4 and TRBJ2-1; tentative D call: TRBD2 (6 bases). V dropped 0 bases and J dropped 4 bases, with 13 bases sitting between them. CDR3 size: 16 residues. CDR1 is MRHNA and CDR2 is SNTAGT in the germline V gene. CDR3 protein: CASSDSSGSGYNEQFF. In DNA form, the CDR3 reads TGTGCCAGCAGTGACTCGTCCGGGAGTGGGTACAATGAGCAGTTCTTC.

This sequence joins TRBV5-1 and TRBJ2-1; 9 positions match TRBD1. The CDR3 covers 15 residues. Germline V gives CDR1 SGHRS, CDR2 YFSETQ. V dropped 1 base and J dropped 7; count of bases not matched to a gene: 6. CDR3 nucleotides: TGCGCCAGCAGCTTGACGGGACAGGGTAGGAATGAGCAGTTCTTC. Translating gives CASSLTGQGRNEQFF. Drawing the rest from reference TRBV5-1 and TRBJ2-1, the complete variable domain is KAGVTQTPRYLIKTRGQQVTLSCSPISGHRSVSWYQQTPGQGLQFLFEYFSETQRNKGNFPGRFSGRQFSNSRSEMNVSTLELGDSALYLCASSLTGQGRNEQFFGPGTRLTVL.

The genes are TRBV19 and TRBJ2-5, with 9 bases matching TRBD1. The germline V gene encodes CDR1 LNHDA and CDR2 SQIVND (reference sequence). With V trimmed by 5 bases and J by 0 bases, 13 bases remained unmatched. This CDR3 contains 18 residues. CDR3 DNA sequence: TGTGCCAGTAGTGCGATCGGGACAGGGAGACTGTACCAAGAGACCCAGTACTTC. Its protein product is CASSAIGTGRLYQETQYF.

The genes are TRBV20-1 and TRBJ2-7; 9 bases map to TRBD1. This CDR3 is built from 15 residues. The germline V gene has CDR1 DFQATT and CDR2 SNEGSKA (reference sequence). V dropped 4 bases and J dropped 2; count of bases not matched to a gene: 9. For the CDR3, the DNA is TGCAGTGCTATTGACCCGGGACAGGGAACCTACGAGCAGTACTTC. Protein sequence: CSAIDPGQGTYEQYF.